This TCR beta chain came from a study of cytomegalovirus exposure and HLA in healthy donors. In the study overall: In an early release, HLA-typed donors contributed 77 million or so unique TCR sequences. Study-wide results and limits: Altogether, some 170 TCR beta chains were recorded as cytomegalovirus-associated. Most TCR sequences showed up rarely, but some public TCRs showed up in many donors.

Points on this clone: The antigen is unknown.

CDR1 MGHDK and CDR2 SYGVNS come from the germline V gene. CDR3 length equals 13 residues. Trimming took off 6 bases at V and 5 bases at J, with 13 bases between the two ends. PCR amplification relied on 60 Vbeta primers (plus 13 Jbeta primers). The table came from immunoSEQ multiplex PCR; TCRdb's copy has only in-frame clones and leaves some out. The sample lists about 25,000 clones; just under 80% were seen once. This clonotype was sampled from a male donor in good health and CMV-seronegative. The sequencing sample was made of PBMCs. This chain connects TRBV25-1 to TRBJ2-5; weak D call: TRBD2 (6 bases). The CDR3 sequence is CASSPGTGETQYF. CDR3 in DNA: TGTGCCAGCAGCCCCGGGACTGGTGAGACCCAGTACTTC. Filled out from reference TRBV25-1 and TRBJ2-5, the complete variable domain reads EADIYQTPRYLVIGTGKKITLECSQTMGHDKMYWYQQDPGMELHLIHYSYGVNSTEKGDLSSESTVSRIRTEHFPLTLESARPSHTSQYLCASSPGTGETQYFGPGTRLLVL.